These 6 T cell receptor beta chains were sequenced from one sample in a study of blood T cells in healthy people across ages. Then a second PCR, running roughly 6 to 12 cycles, was carried out with a sample-barcoded 5' primer and a J-beta primer mix. A single record per CDR3 protein comes from TCRdb applying MiXCR to the 5' RACE reads. This sample yields around 580,000 distinct CDR3 sequences, of which around half are seen a single time; approximately 25% belongs to the top ten. Sequenced: blood. The receptors originated from a man older than 75 in good health.

This clonotype was counted between two and nine times. This chain connects TRBV7-3 to TRBJ2-5, with 8 bases identical to TRBD1. From germline, CDR1 is SGHTA and CDR2 FQGTGA. After removal of 6 bases from V and 4 bases from J, the junction contained 7 bases not matched to a gene. CDR3 length: 14 residues. The CDR3 region is CASSNQGARETQYF. The CDR3, as DNA: TGTGCCAGCAGTAACCAGGGGGCCAGAGAGACCCAGTACTTC.

The chain recombines TRBV12-3 or TRBV12-4 with TRBJ1-1, with D unresolved. Trimming left V 6 bases short and J 0 bases short, with 8 bases between. The CDR3 extends over 13 amino acids. CDR3 amino acids: CASSPNMNTEAFF. CDR3 nucleotides: TGTGCCAGCAGCCCGAATATGAACACTGAAGCTTTCTTT.

This clonotype has more than one count but fewer than ten. The V and J genes are TRBV20-1 and TRBJ1-4; the match to TRBD1 covers 7 bases. The CDR3 totals 13 residues. Germline V gene data show CDR1 as DFQATT and CDR2 as SNEGSKA (reference sequence). V lost 6 bases to trimming and J lost 7 bases; unmatched junction nucleotides: 8. The CDR3 region has the DNA TGCAGTGCGCAGGGACAGAGTACTGAAAAACTGTTTTTT. This codes for CSAQGQSTEKLFF.

This clonotype showed up just a few times. The V call is TRBV12-3 or TRBV12-4, the J call TRBJ2-2, with 8 bases aligning to TRBD2. Trimming removed 1 base from V and 8 bases from J; junction bases left unmatched: 6. This CDR3 region has 15 residues. The CDR3: CASSLVAGGTGELFF. In DNA form, the CDR3 reads TGTGCCAGCAGTTTAGTTGCGGGGGGCACTGGGGAGCTGTTTTTT.

This clonotype has a handful of counts. The chain carries TRBV7-2 and TRBJ2-6; unclear D gene. Per germline, CDR1 SGHTA and CDR2 FQGNSA. Trimming shortened V by 5 bases and J by 4 bases, and 15 bases separated the two germline ends. This CDR3 spans 16 amino acids. CDR3 residues: CASSARTTTGANVLTF. The CDR3 DNA reads as TGTGCCAGCAGCGCCCGCACTACCACCGGGGCCAACGTCCTGACTTTC.

V is TRBV7-3 and J is TRBJ2-2; D not resolved. CDR3 size: 14 residues. From germline, CDR1 is SGHTA and CDR2 FQGTGA. Trimming left V 5 bases short and J 3 bases short, with 10 bases between. CDR3 residues: CASSPLEDTGELFF. In DNA, the CDR3 is TGTGCCAGCAGCCCCCTCGAGGACACCGGGGAGCTGTTTTTT.